A few counts support the clone carrying this T cell receptor beta chain. No antigen is known for it. Combining iRepertoire HTBI primers with Arm-PCR of CDR3 regions, the authors built TCR beta libraries. Using its own MiXCR run on the multiplex PCR reads, TCRdb lists one record per CDR3 protein. The sample includes 390,000 or so distinct CDR3 sequences, more than 20% of them seen just once. The sample comes from a study of regulatory T cells in long-lasting Graves disease. As for time point: persistent/refractory GD, antithyroid drugs over 5 years with positive TRAb. Making the TCR library involved RNA that had been extracted from PBMCs. V trimming: 2 bases; J trimming: 2 bases; junction bases outside the gene matches: 3. CDR3 length: 15 amino acids. Germline assignment: CDR1 SEHNR and CDR2 FQNEAQ (reference sequence). Study-level findings and limits: Analyses excluded thyroid tissue, covering peripheral blood alone. Under persistent disease, TRBV28, TRBJ1-2 and TRBJ2-5 were used preferentially. TCR diversity was lower in persistent Graves' patients than in newly diagnosed ones.

Sequenced here: peripheral blood mononuclear cells (PBMCs), sampled when the disease was refractory, from a patient treated with antithyroid drugs. This TCR derives from a woman between 35 and 50 years old with Graves disease. The V call is TRBV7-9, the J call TRBJ2-5, with TRBD2 matching 9 bases. This CDR3 is CASSLISGGQETQYF. The CDR3 coding sequence is TGTGCCAGCAGCTTAATTAGCGGGGGTCAAGAGACCCAGTACTTC.